What follows describes a single TCR beta chain. Its antigen target is currently unknown. Base qualities are not at hand, and no much larger clone is one base apart. The roughly 39 donors, aged roughly 6 to 95 years, were systemically healthy Caucasian individuals from Russia. Approximately 10 milliliters of peripheral blood were collected from each donor into EDTA-treated Vacutainer tubes. PBMCs were isolated by Ficoll-Paque density-gradient centrifugation, with at least 6 million obtained per sample. Trizol reagent was used to extract total RNA from PBMCs, with at least 5 micrograms per sample. For every donor, flow cytometry on a PBMC aliquot measured the percentage of naive CD45RAhigh/CD27high T cells. The library was produced with 5' RACE. The instrument given in TCRdb is Illumina HiSeq 2500. A second PCR of about 7 to 12 cycles was performed with a sample-barcoded 5' primer and a J-beta primer mix. Each TCR beta cDNA molecule received a unique molecular identifier from a template-switch 5' adaptor carrying 12 random nucleotides. Each sample yielded at least 2.5 million CDR3-containing paired-end reads. The Mint cDNA synthesis kit, primed by a TRBC-specific oligonucleotide, was used to synthesize first-strand cDNA from all RNA. Following uracil-DNA glycosylase treatment, all cDNA underwent a first 18-cycle PCR with the universal primers M1SS and BC2_uni_R. The published analysis was carried out like this. For normalization, 1 million high-quality reads, each with a distinct molecular identifier, were randomly selected from each sample. Instead of being binned into consensus sequences, reads that shared molecular identifiers were thrown out. MiTCR, run with a Q25 quality threshold and the strictest error-elimination algorithm, handled CDR3 identification, clonotype clustering and error correction. A nonparametric unseen species model with Euler transformation was used to estimate lower-bound total TCR beta diversity. TCRdb cleaned the public reads at Q25 with fastp, built clones with MiXCR and kept in-frame beta chains. All rows with the same CDR3 protein become a single entry with the most common DNA and genes. TCRdb, not the authors, supplied the V and J calls. Within this sample are some 1,500,000 distinct CDR3 sequences, with approximately 39% of them counted one time only. The ten largest clones take up less than 5% of the sample.

The record originates from a study of blood T cells in healthy people across ages (dated by TCRdb to the mid-2010s). A note on the overall study: In model experiments, template switching captured about one uniquely barcoded TCR beta cDNA molecule for every two T cells. Using deep sequencing normalized with unique cDNA molecular identifiers, the study measured how TCR beta repertoire diversity changes with age. The donors were divided into four age groups: young (average 16 years), middle-aged (almost 40), aged (62) and long-lived (about 80). Donors of different ages were randomly distributed across sequencing lanes to avoid experimental bias. Using the same blood draw, the study looked at two additional independent replicas of 1 million unique cDNA reads for two donors, one aged 18 to 30 and the other aged 80 or older.

General study outcomes and caveats: Conclusive comparison of naive and antigen-experienced compartments was prevented by the profiling of bulk unsorted PBMCs. Compared with the aged group, more naive CD4+ T cells, fewer expanded clones and increased TCR diversity were shown by the long-lived group, suggesting age selection. Because the CMV infection status of the donors was unknown, age-related changes in expanded clonotypes may potentially have been confounded. Estimates of total diversity based on one million sequenced T cells were regarded as lower bounds and as underestimates. As age increased, observed TCR beta diversity per million T cells dropped in a roughly linear way, and a significant reduction was already evident by age 40. A strong correlation was found between observed TCR beta diversity and the percentage of naive T cells measured by flow cytometry.

From the cysteine through the phenylalanine, the CDR3 covers 13 amino acids. The retained sequence is limited to the CDR3, 39 bases, with the frame set at the first base. Sequences LNHDA (CDR1) and SQIVND (CDR2) are obtained from the germline V gene (reference sequence). V is reduced by 5 bases and J by 5 bases, leaving a spacing of 13 bases between them. The receptor comes from a woman aged 18-29 years in good health. The V gene is TRBV19 and the J gene is TRBJ2-7; matching of 6 bases hints at TRBD1 as the D gene. Sequencing used blood. The CDR3 sequence is CASSGQGLHEQYF. The DNA is TGTGCCAGTAGTGGCCAGGGGCTCCACGAGCAGTACTTC.